This T cell receptor beta chain was sequenced for a study of metastatic and nonmetastatic thyroid tumors. There are many counts of this clone. Its antigen remains unidentified. Authors' methods: Differences in CDR3 between clinicopathological groups were drawn on to build a classifier intended to discriminate distant-metastatic papillary thyroid cancer patients. TCRdb called clones again from the PCR reads with MiXCR. The V and J calls were determined by TCRdb, not by the authors. The sample consists of 60,000 to 85,000 clones, roughly 18% of them appearing once. Per germline, CDR1 LNHDA and CDR2 SQIVND (reference sequence). Between the trimmed V and J ends, which lost 7 bases and 0 bases, there was a span of 13 bases. The CDR3 is 15 amino acids. Whole-study findings and limits: TCR beta diversity was reportedly significantly higher in malignant thyroid tumors than benign nodules, in blood and tumor.

Prior to thyroid surgery, none of the patients had received any treatment. The receptor comes from a female donor with papillary thyroid cancer or a benign thyroid nodule (not recorded which). Some clones in this sample may be carry-over from other donors' samples. Sequencing used blood. The chain combines TRBV19 with TRBJ1-5; possibly TRBD1 for D (5 bases). The CDR3 is CASTGPGYSNQPQHF. CDR3 in DNA: TGTGCCAGTACGGGGCCTGGGTATAGCAATCAGCCCCAGCATTTT.